Each of the 14 T cell receptor beta chains below was sequenced from the same sample in a study of cytomegalovirus exposure and HLA in healthy donors. In the PCR, 60 Vbeta and 13 Jbeta primers were used. Sequenced by immunoSEQ multiplex PCR; TCRdb stores in-frame clones only, minus some. The sample holds some 190,000 clones, 70% to 80% seen once. Sequences were obtained from PBMCs. The receptors come from a man in his late teens or twenties in good health and CMV-seronegative.

The V call is TRBV4-3, the J call TRBJ1-2; no clear D gene. V was trimmed by 0 bases and J by 2 bases, leaving 7 bases between them. The CDR3 totals 14 residues. In germline, CDR1 is LGHNA, CDR2 YSLEER. The CDR3 sequence is CASSQEYSNYGYTF. The CDR3 bases are TGCGCCAGCAGCCAAGAGTACAGCAACTATGGCTACACCTTC.

CDR3 nucleotide sequence: TGTGCCAGCAGCTTAGCGCGATCCTACGAGCAGTACTTC. Translated: CASSLARSYEQYF. The J gene is TRBJ2-7, the V gene TRBV7-9; D is uncertain. The germline CDR1 and CDR2 sequences are SEHNR and FQNEAQ (reference sequence). This CDR3 spans 13 amino acids. The V end was cut by 0 bases, the J end by 1 base, with 4 bases between.

The chain employs TRBV14 and TRBJ2-1; 9 bases align to TRBD1. The CDR3 totals 16 residues. Germline values: CDR1 SGHDN, CDR2 FVKESK. With 0 bases clipped from V and 12 bases from J, the junction kept 12 bases outside the gene matches. CDR3 in DNA: TGTGCCAGCAGCCAAGATAGACTAGCTGGGGGACAGGGGCAGTTCTTC. Its translation is CASSQDRLAGGQGQFF. Variable domain in full (rest from reference TRBV14 and TRBJ2-1): EAGVTQFPSHSVIEKGQTVTLRCDPISGHDNLYWYRRVMGKEIKFLLHFVKESKQDESGMPNNRFLAERTGGTYSTLKVQPAELEDSGVYFCASSQDRLAGGQGQFFGPGTRLTVL.

The chain is built from TRBV28 and TRBJ1-2, with D perhaps TRBD1 (5 bases). From germline, CDR1 is MDHEN and CDR2 SYDVKM. The CDR3 covers 13 residues. The V end was cut by 1 base, the J end by 6 bases, with 9 bases between. CDR3 sequence: CASSLSGINGYTF. The CDR3 DNA follows: TGTGCCAGCAGTTTATCAGGGATAAATGGCTACACCTTC.

The rearrangement links TRBV9 to TRBJ2-1, with 8 bases matching TRBD2. Germline values: CDR1 SGDLS, CDR2 YYNGEE. Trimming at V came to 3 bases and at J to 6 bases, leaving 11 bases not matched to a gene. This CDR3 comprises 16 residues. The CDR3 region is CASSGRSSGLSNEQFF. DNA of the CDR3: TGTGCCAGCAGCGGAAGGTCTAGCGGGTTGTCCAATGAGCAGTTCTTC.

This clone was detected once. CDR3 amino acids: CASKRGGTGELFF. DNA of the CDR3: TGTGCCAGCAAACGGGGTGGGACCGGGGAGCTGTTTTTT. The genes are TRBV28 and TRBJ2-2; the D gene is possibly TRBD2 (5 bases). The germline gives CDR1 MDHEN, CDR2 SYDVKM. CDR3 size: 13 residues. The V end lost 7 bases, the J end lost 5 bases, and 11 bases lay between the germline ends.

The chain joins TRBV19 to TRBJ1-4; TRBD1 matches at 12 bases. Per germline, CDR1 LNHDA and CDR2 SQIVND (reference sequence). After removal of 5 bases from V and 3 bases from J, the junction contained 4 bases not matched to a gene. The CDR3 spans 16 residues. The chain's CDR3 is CASSRDRGLSNEKLFF. Here the CDR3 DNA reads TGTGCCAGTAGTCGGGACAGGGGGCTGTCTAATGAAAAACTGTTTTTT.

This chain links TRBV5-1 with TRBJ2-3, with 7 positions matching TRBD2. After removal of 4 bases from V and 10 bases from J, the junction contained 12 bases not matched to a gene. Germline-derived CDR1 and CDR2 are SGHRS and YFSETQ. The CDR3 contains 14 residues. In DNA, the CDR3 is TGCGCCAGCAGCCCGCGTTCGGCGGGGGTAGCGCAGTATTTT. Translation: CASSPRSAGVAQYF.

This chain uses TRBV19 with TRBJ1-5, with 8 bases aligning to TRBD1. This CDR3 is 14 amino acids long. In germline, CDR1 is LNHDA, CDR2 SQIVND (reference sequence). V gave up 7 bases and J gave up 5 bases; unmatched junction bases: 7. CDR3 protein: CASNTGQGYQPQHF. The CDR3 nucleotides read TGTGCCAGTAATACAGGACAGGGCTATCAGCCCCAGCATTTT. The full variable domain, in which reference TRBV19 and TRBJ1-5 provide the parts outside the CDR3, is DGGITQSPKYLFRKEGQNVTLSCEQNLNHDAMYWYRQDPGQGLRLIYYSQIVNDFQKGDIAEGYSVSREKKESFPLTVTSAQKNPTAFYLCASNTGQGYQPQHFGDGTRLSIL.

The rearrangement joins TRBV15 to TRBJ2-3; 11 bases fit TRBD2. V shed 0 bases, J shed 6 bases, and the junction held 8 bases outside the gene matches. CDR3 size: 17 residues. Germline assignment: CDR1 LNHNV and CDR2 YYDKDF (reference sequence). CDR3 sequence reads: CATSREWLAGGWDTQYF. The CDR3 bases are TGTGCCACCAGCAGAGAGTGGCTAGCGGGAGGTTGGGATACGCAGTATTTT. The full variable domain, with the rest looked up from reference TRBV15 and TRBJ2-3, is DAMVIQNPRYQVTQFGKPVTLSCSQTLNHNVMYWYQQKSSQAPKLLFHYYDKDFNNEADTPDNFQSRRPNTSFCFLDIRSPGLGDTAMYLCATSREWLAGGWDTQYFGPGTRLTVL.

The genes are TRBV5-1 and TRBJ1-1, with a possible D match to TRBD1 (5 bases). This CDR3 comprises 16 residues. The V gene's germline CDR1 is SGHRS and CDR2 YFSETQ. Trimming left V 4 bases short and J 0 bases short, with 16 bases between. The CDR3, as DNA: TGCGCCAGCAGCCTGCAGGTCGGGGGTTTGAACACTGAAGCTTTCTTT. Amino acid sequence: CASSLQVGGLNTEAFF.

This CDR3 reads CASSASLGTGGDTDTQYF. The CDR3 bases are TGTGCCAGCAGCGCCTCTCTCGGGACAGGGGGAGACACAGATACGCAGTATTTT. V gene TRBV7-9 combines with J gene TRBJ2-3, with 11 bases identical to TRBD1. V lost 5 bases, J lost 2 bases, and 12 bases stayed unmatched. CDR1 and CDR2 (germline): SEHNR, FQNEAQ (reference sequence). The CDR3 runs to 18 residues.

The V gene is TRBV27, the J gene TRBJ1-4; TRBD1 matches 7 bases. The germline gives CDR1 MNHEY, CDR2 SMNVEV (reference sequence). V lost 6 bases, J lost 6 bases, and 7 bases stayed unmatched. The CDR3 runs 14 residues. In DNA form, the CDR3 reads TGTGCCAGCAGGAAACAGGGGCGATATGAAAAACTGTTTTTT. This translates into CASRKQGRYEKLFF.

The V call is TRBV4-2, the J call TRBJ2-2; the D gene is possibly TRBD1 (6 bases). Trimming took off 2 bases at V and 7 bases at J, with 20 bases between the two ends. CDR1 LGHNA and CDR2 YNFKEQ come from the germline V gene. This CDR3 is 17 amino acids long. CDR3 nucleotides: TGTGCCAGCAGCCAATCAGGGGCTACCTCCAGGGGCGGGGAGCTGTTTTTT. Translated: CASSQSGATSRGGELFF.